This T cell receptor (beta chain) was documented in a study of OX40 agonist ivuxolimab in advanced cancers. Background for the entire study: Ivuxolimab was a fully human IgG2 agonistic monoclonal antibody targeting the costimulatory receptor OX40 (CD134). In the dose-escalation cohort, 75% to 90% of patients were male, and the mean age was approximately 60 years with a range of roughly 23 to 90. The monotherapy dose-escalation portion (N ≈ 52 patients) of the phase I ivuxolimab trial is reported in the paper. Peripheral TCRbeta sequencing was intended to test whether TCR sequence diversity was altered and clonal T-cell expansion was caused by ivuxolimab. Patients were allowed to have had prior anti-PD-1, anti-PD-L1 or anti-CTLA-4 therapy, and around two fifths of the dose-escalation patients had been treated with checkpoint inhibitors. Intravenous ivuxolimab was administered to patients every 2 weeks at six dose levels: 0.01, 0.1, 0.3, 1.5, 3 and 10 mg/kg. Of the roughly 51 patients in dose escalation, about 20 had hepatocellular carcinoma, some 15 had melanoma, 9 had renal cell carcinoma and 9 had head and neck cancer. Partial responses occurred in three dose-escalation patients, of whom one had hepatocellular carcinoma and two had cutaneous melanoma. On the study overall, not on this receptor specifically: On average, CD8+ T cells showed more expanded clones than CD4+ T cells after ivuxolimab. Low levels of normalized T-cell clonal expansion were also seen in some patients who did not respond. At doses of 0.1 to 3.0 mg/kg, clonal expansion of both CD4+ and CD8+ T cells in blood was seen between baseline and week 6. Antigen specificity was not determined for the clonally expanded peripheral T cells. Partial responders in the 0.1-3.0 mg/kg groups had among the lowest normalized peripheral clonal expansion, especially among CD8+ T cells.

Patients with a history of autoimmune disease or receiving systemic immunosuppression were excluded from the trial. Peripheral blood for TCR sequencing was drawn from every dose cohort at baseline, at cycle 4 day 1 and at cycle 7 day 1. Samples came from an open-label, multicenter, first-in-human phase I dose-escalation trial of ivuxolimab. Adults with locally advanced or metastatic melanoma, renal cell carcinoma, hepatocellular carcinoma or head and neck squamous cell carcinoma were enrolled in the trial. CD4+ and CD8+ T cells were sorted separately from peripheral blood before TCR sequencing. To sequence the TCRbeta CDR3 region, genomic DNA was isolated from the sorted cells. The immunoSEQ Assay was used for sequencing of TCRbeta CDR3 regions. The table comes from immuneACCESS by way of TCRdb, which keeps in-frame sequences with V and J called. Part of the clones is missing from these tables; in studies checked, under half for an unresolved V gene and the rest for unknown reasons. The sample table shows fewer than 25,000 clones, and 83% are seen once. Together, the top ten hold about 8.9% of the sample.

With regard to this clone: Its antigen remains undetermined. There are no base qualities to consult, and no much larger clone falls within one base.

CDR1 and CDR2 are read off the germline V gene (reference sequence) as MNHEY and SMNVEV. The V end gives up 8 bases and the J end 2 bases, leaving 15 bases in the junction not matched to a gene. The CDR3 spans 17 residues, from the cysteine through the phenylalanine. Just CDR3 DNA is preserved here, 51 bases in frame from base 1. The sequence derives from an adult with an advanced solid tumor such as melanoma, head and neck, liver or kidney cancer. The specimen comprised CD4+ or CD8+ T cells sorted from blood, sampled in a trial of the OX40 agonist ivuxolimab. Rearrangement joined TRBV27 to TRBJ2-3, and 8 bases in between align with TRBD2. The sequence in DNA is TGTGCCAGCCCCCTGAGATTAGCGGGAAGGTACACAGATACGCAGTATTTT. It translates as CASPLRLAGRYTDTQYF.